The clone carrying this T cell receptor (beta chain) occurred a few times. The TCR beta CDR3 regions underwent amplification using RNA transcripts as the source. The study used the HTBI primer set for a first-round RT-PCR of the TCR CDR3. TCRdb re-called the multiplex PCR reads with MiXCR, one entry per CDR3 protein. This table holds 490,000 or so distinct CDR3 sequences, roughly 16% found once. This sample was taken from a study of T cells in Graves' hyperthyroidism and ophthalmopathy. Sequences were obtained from blood. The TCR sequence derives from a woman aged 30 to 39 with Graves' ophthalmopathy.

The CDR3 protein is CAASASEAYEQYF. In DNA form, the CDR3 reads TGTGCCGCATCGGCTAGCGAGGCCTACGAGCAGTACTTC. The chain combines TRBV27 with TRBJ2-7, with TRBD2 as a possible D gene (6 bases). This CDR3 region has 13 residues. Germline CDR1 and CDR2: MNHEY and SMNVEV (reference sequence). V lost 11 bases and J 2 bases, leaving 16 bases between the germline ends.